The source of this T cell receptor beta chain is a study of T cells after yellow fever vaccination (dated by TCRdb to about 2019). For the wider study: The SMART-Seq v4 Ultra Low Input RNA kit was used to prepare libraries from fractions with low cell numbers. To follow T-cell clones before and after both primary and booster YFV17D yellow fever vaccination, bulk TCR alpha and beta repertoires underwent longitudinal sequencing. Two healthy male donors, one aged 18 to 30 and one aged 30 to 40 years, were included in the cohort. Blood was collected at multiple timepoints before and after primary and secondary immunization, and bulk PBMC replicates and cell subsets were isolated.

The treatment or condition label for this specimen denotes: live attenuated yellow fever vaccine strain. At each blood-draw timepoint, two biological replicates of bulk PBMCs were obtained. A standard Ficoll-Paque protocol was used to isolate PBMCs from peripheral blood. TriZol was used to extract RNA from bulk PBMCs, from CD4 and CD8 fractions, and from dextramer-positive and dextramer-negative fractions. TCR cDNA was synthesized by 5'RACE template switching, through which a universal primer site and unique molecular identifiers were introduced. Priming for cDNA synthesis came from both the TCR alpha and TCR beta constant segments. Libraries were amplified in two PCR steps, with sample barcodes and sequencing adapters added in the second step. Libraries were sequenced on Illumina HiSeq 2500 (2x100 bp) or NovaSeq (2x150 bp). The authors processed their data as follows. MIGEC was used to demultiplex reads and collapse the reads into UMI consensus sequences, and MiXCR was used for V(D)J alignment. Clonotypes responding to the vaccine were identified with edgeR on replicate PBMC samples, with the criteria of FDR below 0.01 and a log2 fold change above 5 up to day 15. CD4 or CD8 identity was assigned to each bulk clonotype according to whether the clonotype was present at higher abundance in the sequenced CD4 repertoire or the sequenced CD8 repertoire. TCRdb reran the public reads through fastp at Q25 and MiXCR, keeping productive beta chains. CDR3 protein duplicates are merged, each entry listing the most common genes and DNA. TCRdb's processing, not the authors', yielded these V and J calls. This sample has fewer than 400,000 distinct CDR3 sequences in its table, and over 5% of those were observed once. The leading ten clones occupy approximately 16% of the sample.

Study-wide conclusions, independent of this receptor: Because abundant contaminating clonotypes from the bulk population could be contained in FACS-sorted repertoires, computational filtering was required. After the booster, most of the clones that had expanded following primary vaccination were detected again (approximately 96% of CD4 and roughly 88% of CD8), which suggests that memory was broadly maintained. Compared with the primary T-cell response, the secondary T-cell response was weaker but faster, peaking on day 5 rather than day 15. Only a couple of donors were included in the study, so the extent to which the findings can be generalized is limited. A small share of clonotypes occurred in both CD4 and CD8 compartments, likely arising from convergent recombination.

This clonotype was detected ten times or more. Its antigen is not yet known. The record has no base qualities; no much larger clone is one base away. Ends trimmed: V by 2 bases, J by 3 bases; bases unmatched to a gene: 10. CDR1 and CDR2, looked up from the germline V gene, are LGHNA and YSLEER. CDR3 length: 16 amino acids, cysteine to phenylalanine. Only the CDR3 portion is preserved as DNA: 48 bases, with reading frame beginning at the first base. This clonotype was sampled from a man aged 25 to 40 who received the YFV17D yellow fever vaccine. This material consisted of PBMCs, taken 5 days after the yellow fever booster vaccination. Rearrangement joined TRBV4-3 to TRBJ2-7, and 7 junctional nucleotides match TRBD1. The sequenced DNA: TGCGCCAGCAGCCAAAGAGGGGGACAGTCACTCTACGAGCAGTACTTC. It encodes CASSQRGGQSLYEQYF.